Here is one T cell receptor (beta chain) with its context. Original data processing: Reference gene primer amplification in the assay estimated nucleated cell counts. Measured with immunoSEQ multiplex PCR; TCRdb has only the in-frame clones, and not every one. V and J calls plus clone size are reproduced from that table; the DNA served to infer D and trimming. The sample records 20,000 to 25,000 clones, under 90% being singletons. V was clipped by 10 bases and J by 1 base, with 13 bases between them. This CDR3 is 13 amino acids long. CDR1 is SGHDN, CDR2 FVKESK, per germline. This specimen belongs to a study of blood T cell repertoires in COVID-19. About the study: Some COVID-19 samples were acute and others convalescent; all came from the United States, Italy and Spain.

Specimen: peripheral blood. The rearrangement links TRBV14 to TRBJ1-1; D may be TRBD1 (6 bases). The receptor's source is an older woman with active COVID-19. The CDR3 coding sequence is TGTGCCACCGAAAAGGGACAGAACACTGAAGCTTTCTTT. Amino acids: CATEKGQNTEAFF.